The T cell receptor beta chain under discussion was sequenced for a study of vaccination and CD4 T cells after COVID-19. Study as a whole: Investigators drew the post-COVID samples a median approximately 100 days after diagnosis, with a range of 35 to 161. Overlapping spike peptides from SARS-CoV-2, HCoV-NL63, HCoV-OC43 and HCoV-229E served to stimulate the cells.

This clonotype was counted between two and nine times. Its antigen is undetermined. Treatment: roughly 11-day PBMC culture with coronavirus spike peptide pools or control peptides (ViraFEST assay). Once peptide pools had expanded antigen-specific T cells, ViraFEST sequenced TCRs. Cultured CD4+ T-cell DNA underwent Oncomine TCR Beta short-read sequencing. TCRdb re-called the PCR reads with MiXCR, one entry per CDR3 protein. The repertoire has some 9,000 distinct CDR3 sequences, over 45% of them found once; the top ten carry roughly 18%. Germline loops: CDR1 DFQATT, CDR2 SNEGSKA (reference sequence). This CDR3 spans 10 amino acids.

The sequenced sample consisted of CD4+ T cells from blood, cultured in vitro. The sequence was obtained from a human donor who had recovered from COVID-19. The chain combines TRBV20-1 with TRBJ1-1; D not certain. DNA of the CDR3: TGCAGAGCCGTTAACACTGAAGCTTTCTTT. This gives the protein CRAVNTEAFF.